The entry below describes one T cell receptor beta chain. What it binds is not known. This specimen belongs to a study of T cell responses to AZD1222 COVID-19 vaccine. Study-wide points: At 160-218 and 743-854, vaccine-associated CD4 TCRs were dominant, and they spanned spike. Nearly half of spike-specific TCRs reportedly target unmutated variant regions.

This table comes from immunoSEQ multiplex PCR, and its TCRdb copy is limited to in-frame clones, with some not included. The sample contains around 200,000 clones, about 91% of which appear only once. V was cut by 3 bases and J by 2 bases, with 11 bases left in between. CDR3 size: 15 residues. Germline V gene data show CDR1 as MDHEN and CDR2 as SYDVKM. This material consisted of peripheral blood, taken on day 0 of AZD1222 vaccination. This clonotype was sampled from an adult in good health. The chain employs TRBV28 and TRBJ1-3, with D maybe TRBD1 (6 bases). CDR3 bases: TGTGCCAGCAGTTTGGGGGGGGCGACTGGAAACACCATATATTTT. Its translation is CASSLGGATGNTIYF.